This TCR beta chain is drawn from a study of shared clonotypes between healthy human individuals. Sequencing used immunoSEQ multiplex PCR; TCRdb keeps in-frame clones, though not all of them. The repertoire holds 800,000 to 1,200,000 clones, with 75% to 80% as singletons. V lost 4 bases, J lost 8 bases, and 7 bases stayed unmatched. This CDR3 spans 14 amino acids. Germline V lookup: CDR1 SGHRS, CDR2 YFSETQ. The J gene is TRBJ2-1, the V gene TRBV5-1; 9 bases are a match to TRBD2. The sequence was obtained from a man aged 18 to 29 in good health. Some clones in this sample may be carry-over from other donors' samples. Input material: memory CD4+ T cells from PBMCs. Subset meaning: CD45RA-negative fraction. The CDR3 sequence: CASSPAGGPYEQFF. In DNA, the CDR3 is TGCGCCAGCAGCCCCGCGGGAGGGCCATATGAGCAGTTCTTC.